Each of the 28 T cell receptor beta chains below was sequenced from the same sample in a study of T-cell reconstitution after alpha-beta-depleted transplantation in children. Unique molecular identifiers were built into the TCRbeta library. TCRdb re-derived calls from the PCR reads in MiXCR, one entry per CDR3 protein. The sample includes 640,000 or so distinct CDR3 sequences, 16% of them seen just once. The material was PBMCs from the stem cell graft donor, obtained from the stem cell graft. The receptors originated from a human donor who donated a stem cell graft to a child with acute myeloid leukemia.

This clonotype was detected only a few times. The chain joins TRBV7-2 to TRBJ1-2, with 9 bases fitting TRBD1. The CDR3 covers 16 residues. V trimming: 4 bases; J trimming: 8 bases; junction bases outside the gene matches: 14. Per germline, CDR1 SGHTA and CDR2 FQGNSA. The CDR3 protein is CASSSERQGDYWGYTF. CDR3 bases: TGTGCCAGCAGCTCAGAACGACAGGGGGACTACTGGGGCTACACCTTC.

The chain recombines TRBV20-1 with TRBJ1-1, with 9 positions matching TRBD1. Trimming removed 0 bases from V and 5 bases from J; junction bases left unmatched: 13. Germline V gene lookup returns CDR1 DFQATT and CDR2 SNEGSKA (reference sequence). The CDR3 covers 17 residues. Written as DNA, the CDR3 is TGCAGTGCTAGAGATTTACAGGGGGCAGGCGAGGGTACTGAAGCTTTCTTT. This gives the protein CSARDLQGAGEGTEAFF.

At least ten counts were recorded for this clonotype. This CDR3 is CASSPVGLGAVNEQFF. The DNA of the CDR3 is TGTGCCAGCTCTCCGGTAGGTTTGGGGGCGGTCAATGAGCAGTTCTTC. This rearrangement joins TRBV7-2 to TRBJ2-1; D might be TRBD1 (6 bases). V dropped 8 bases and J dropped 6 bases, with 23 bases sitting between them. CDR1 is SGHTA, CDR2 FQGNSA, per germline. The CDR3 sequence is 16 residues long.

This clonotype was observed many times. This chain links TRBV20-1 with TRBJ1-1; weak D call: TRBD1 (6 bases). The germline CDR1 and CDR2 sequences are DFQATT and SNEGSKA (reference sequence). CDR3 length: 16 amino acids. V lost 1 base, J lost 2 bases, and 17 bases lay in between. CDR3 amino acids: CSARGSLGQLNTEAFF. The CDR3 nucleotides read TGCAGTGCTAGAGGTTCCCTTGGACAGTTAAACACTGAAGCTTTCTTT.

This clonotype was seen more than once but under ten times. The V and J genes are TRBV27 and TRBJ2-6; D is possibly TRBD1 (6 bases). There are 15 residues in the CDR3. Trimming cost V 6 bases and J 0 bases, with 9 bases left between them. Per germline, CDR1 MNHEY and CDR2 SMNVEV (reference sequence). The CDR3 DNA sequence: TGTGCCAGCAGCCGAGGGGGCTCTGGGGCCAACGTCCTGACTTTC. Amino acids: CASSRGGSGANVLTF.

This clonotype was seen a handful of times. The V gene is TRBV29-1, the J gene TRBJ2-2; maybe TRBD1 (6 bases). The ends were cut back, 6 bases at V and 2 bases at J, with 16 bases in the middle. This CDR3 region has 15 residues. Germline-derived CDR1 and CDR2 are SQVTM and ANQGSEA. CDR3 sequence (DNA): TGCAGCGTGGCCGGGACACTAAAAAACACCGGGGAGCTGTTTTTT. This gives the protein CSVAGTLKNTGELFF.

This clonotype was detected a few times. This chain connects TRBV7-9 to TRBJ2-4; possible D gene TRBD2, 5 bases. Germline CDR1 reads SEHNR; CDR2 reads FQNEAQ (reference sequence). V was shortened by 5 bases and J by 2 bases, with 10 bases between the two germline ends. This CDR3 region has 14 residues. CDR3: CASSGGPTKNIQYF. The CDR3 DNA reads TGTGCCAGCAGCGGAGGTCCAACCAAAAACATTCAGTACTTC.

There are many counts of this clonotype. This rearrangement joins TRBV6-5 to TRBJ1-2, with D possibly TRBD1 on 5 matching bases. CDR1 is MNHEY and CDR2 is SVGAGI in the germline V gene. The ends were cut back, 11 bases at V and 6 bases at J, with 16 bases in the middle. The CDR3 is made up of 12 amino acids. CDR3 in amino acids: CACGPRGDGYTF. The CDR3 DNA reads as TGTGCCTGCGGACCGCGGGGGGATGGCTACACCTTC.

This clonotype was counted at least ten times. The gene calls are TRBV5-6 and TRBJ2-1; 7 nucleotides line up with TRBD1. CDR1 SGHDT and CDR2 YYEEEE come from the germline V gene. The CDR3 sequence is 15 residues long. The V gene end was trimmed by 1 base and the J gene end by 3 bases; junction bases not matched to a gene: 4. CDR3 loop: CASSLRDRRYNEQFF. The DNA of the CDR3 is TGTGCCAGCAGCTTGCGGGACAGACGCTACAATGAGCAGTTCTTC.

This clonotype has more than one count but fewer than ten. V is TRBV6-5 and J is TRBJ2-2, with D perhaps TRBD2 (5 bases). In germline, CDR1 is MNHEY, CDR2 SVGAGI. This CDR3 region has 16 residues. The V gene lost 7 bases and the J gene lost 4 bases, with 19 bases spanning the gap. CDR3 bases: TGTGCCAGCAACGAGAGATTAACGGGGTCCACCGGGGAGCTGTTTTTT. This translates into CASNERLTGSTGELFF.

The chain recombines TRBV6-2 or TRBV6-3 with TRBJ2-1; 8 positions match TRBD1. Germline CDR1 is MNHEY and CDR2 is SVGEGT. The CDR3 has 21 amino acids. The V gene end was trimmed by 5 bases and the J gene end by 0 bases; junction bases not matched to a gene: 21. DNA of the CDR3: TGTGCCAGCAGTCCAAAGAGGGGGGACAGGATAGCCCTAAGCTCCTACAATGAGCAGTTCTTC. Translation: CASSPKRGDRIALSSYNEQFF.

This clonotype has ten or more counts. This rearrangement joins TRBV27 to TRBJ2-7, with no clear D. Germline-derived CDR1 and CDR2 are MNHEY and SMNVEV (reference sequence). CDR3 size: 15 residues. V was pared by 2 bases and J by 1 base, with 12 bases between. The CDR3 DNA is TGTGCCAGCAGTTTACGAACAGTCTCTTCCTACGAGCAGTACTTC. It encodes CASSLRTVSSYEQYF.

This clonotype was observed a handful of times. This chain joins TRBV7-9 and TRBJ2-5; TRBD2 might be the D (7 bases). From germline, CDR1 is SEHNR and CDR2 FQNEAQ (reference sequence). The V gene lost 1 base and the J gene lost 5 bases, with 17 bases spanning the gap. There are 16 residues in the CDR3. The CDR3 loop is CASSLGSAGARETQYF. The CDR3, as DNA: TGTGCCAGCAGCTTAGGTTCTGCGGGGGCAAGGGAGACCCAGTACTTC. Based on the CDR3 plus reference TRBV7-9 and TRBJ2-5, the full variable domain is DTGVSQNPRHKITKRGQNVTFRCDPISEHNRLYWYRQTLGQGPEFLTYFQNEAQLEKSRLLSDRFSAERPKGSFSTLEIQRTEQGDSAMYLCASSLGSAGARETQYFGPGTRLLVL.

This clonotype turned up a few times. This chain links TRBV7-8 with TRBJ1-5; D is uncertain. From germline, CDR1 is SGHVS and CDR2 FQNEAQ. With 3 bases removed from V and 5 bases from J, the gap between germline ends came to 14 bases. This CDR3 region has 15 residues. CDR3 region: CASSFGSQDDQPQHF. CDR3 nucleotide sequence: TGTGCCAGCAGCTTCGGTAGCCAGGACGATCAGCCCCAGCATTTT.

Many counts were recorded for this clonotype. V and J are TRBV29-1 and TRBJ2-7; D unclear. Germline CDR1 SQVTM, CDR2 ANQGSEA. V gave up 7 bases and J gave up 3 bases, with 10 bases separating them. This CDR3 region has 11 residues. CDR3 sequence (DNA): TGCAGCGCTCGAGAGTACTACGAGCAGTACTTC. Its protein is CSAREYYEQYF.

A word on this clonotype: A much more abundant neighbour one base away suggests this may be a read error. This chain joins TRBV20-1 and TRBJ2-5; 9 positions agree with TRBD2. The CDR3 covers 13 residues. The germline V gene encodes CDR1 DFQATT and CDR2 SNEGSKA (reference sequence). DNA of the CDR3: TGCGGTGCTAGCGGGGCCACCAGCGGGACCCAGTACTTC. It codes for CGASGATSGTQYF.

This clonotype was counted a few times. The V and J genes are TRBV7-2 and TRBJ2-1, with D perhaps matching TRBD1 or TRBD2 (5 bases each). Trimming removed 0 bases at V and 8 bases at J, with 17 bases between. This CDR3 is 16 amino acids long. The germline gives CDR1 SGHTA, CDR2 FQGNSA. The CDR3 region is CASSLALRGRGDEQFF. The CDR3 nucleotides read TGTGCCAGCAGCTTAGCGCTGAGAGGGAGAGGGGATGAGCAGTTCTTC.

The genes are TRBV7-9 and TRBJ1-2; perhaps TRBD1 as D (5 bases). V lost 5 bases and J 5 bases, leaving 12 bases between the germline ends. This CDR3 has 13 amino acids. The germline V gene has CDR1 SEHNR and CDR2 FQNEAQ (reference sequence). This CDR3 is CASSPDTLYGYTF. As DNA, the CDR3 is TGTGCCAGCAGCCCGGACACTTTGTATGGCTACACCTTC.

This clonotype has a count of ten or more. The V and J genes are TRBV12-3 or TRBV12-4 and TRBJ1-1, with TRBD1 matching 7 bases. J lost 1 base, V lost 5 bases, and 4 bases had no gene match. This CDR3 has 14 amino acids. CDR3 residues: CASSPRQGNTEAFF. In DNA form, the CDR3 reads TGTGCCAGCAGTCCCCGACAGGGGAACACTGAAGCTTTCTTT.

Turning to this clonotype: It is likely a read error, because the conserved phenylalanine at the end of the CDR3 is missing. The chain uses TRBV20-1 and TRBJ2-2, with TRBD2 as a possible D gene (6 bases). CDR1 DFQATT and CDR2 SNEGSKA come from the germline V gene (reference sequence). With 5 bases removed from V and 4 bases from J, the gap between germline ends came to 11 bases. The CDR3 runs 13 residues. Written as DNA, the CDR3 is TGCAGTGCTCCGGGGGATGTCACCGGGGAGCTGTTTCTT. Translated: CSAPGDVTGELFL.

There are a few counts of this clonotype. This sequence joins TRBV20-1 and TRBJ2-1; TRBD2 aligns across 9 bases. The CDR3 contains 15 residues. The J segment lost 6 bases and the V segment lost 2 bases, leaving 8 bases of the junction unmatched. Germline loops: CDR1 DFQATT, CDR2 SNEGSKA (reference sequence). This CDR3 is CSARSFGGGVNEQFF. CDR3 nucleotide sequence: TGCAGTGCTAGAAGTTTTGGCGGGGGGGTCAATGAGCAGTTCTTC.

The table lists this clonotype with a few counts. The V and J genes are TRBV15 and TRBJ2-5; TRBD2 aligns across 7 bases. CDR1 and CDR2 (germline): LNHNV, YYDKDF (reference sequence). After removal of 2 bases from V and 3 bases from J, the junction contained 12 bases not matched to a gene. This CDR3 is built from 17 residues. The CDR3 spells CATSRPRGGDHKETQYF. In DNA, the CDR3 is TGTGCCACCAGCAGACCAAGGGGAGGGGATCACAAAGAGACCCAGTACTTC.

Worth noting for this clonotype: No DNA is shown, since the ends of the CDR3 on it are uncertain; the CDR3 is the one TCRdb lists. The J gene is TRBJ2-1, the V gene TRBV12-3 or TRBV12-4; the D call TRBD1 from the table was never checked on the DNA. The CDR3 contains 17 residues when both ends are counted. The CDR3 reads CASSSSTGWSSYNEQFF.

The J gene is TRBJ2-6, the V gene TRBV28; D might be TRBD1 or TRBD2, each matching 6 bases. The CDR3 loop spans 14 amino acids. Germline lookup yields CDR1 MDHEN and CDR2 SYDVKM. V was clipped by 9 bases and J by 2 bases, with 11 bases between them. CDR3 region: CASTGTPGANVLTF. CDR3 DNA: TGTGCCAGTACAGGGACTCCTGGGGCCAACGTCCTGACTTTC.

The gene calls are TRBV18 and TRBJ1-1, with 7 nucleotides matching TRBD1. V shed 4 bases and J 3 bases; nucleotides not matched to a gene: 8. The CDR3 runs to 15 residues. Per germline, CDR1 KGHSH and CDR2 LQKENI. CDR3 sequence: CASSRQGAGDTEAFF. The CDR3 DNA sequence: TGTGCCAGCTCACGACAGGGAGCCGGGGACACTGAAGCTTTCTTT.

This clonotype was detected ten times or more. This chain connects TRBV7-9 to TRBJ2-4, with 11 bases fitting TRBD1. V dropped 10 bases and J dropped 4; count of bases not matched to a gene: 9. The CDR3 sequence is 15 residues long. Germline V gene data show CDR1 as SEHNR and CDR2 as FQNEAQ (reference sequence). CDR3 nucleotide sequence: TGTGCCACCGCGTCTGGACAGGGGGCAAAAAACATTCAGTACTTC. It encodes CATASGQGAKNIQYF.

At least ten counts were recorded for this clonotype. V is TRBV7-9 and J is TRBJ2-1; TRBD2 matches at 7 bases. Per the germline V gene, CDR1 is SEHNR and CDR2 is FQNEAQ (reference sequence). The CDR3 is 15 amino acids. After removal of 7 bases from V and 2 bases from J, the junction contained 8 bases not matched to a gene. CDR3 in DNA: TGTGCCAGCATCCTGAGCGGGGAGACCTACAATGAGCAGTTCTTC. Translated: CASILSGETYNEQFF.

At least ten counts were recorded for this clonotype. This chain connects TRBV5-6 to TRBJ2-1; D may correspond to TRBD1 or TRBD2 (5 bases each). The germline V gene encodes CDR1 SGHDT and CDR2 YYEEEE. The CDR3 is 15 amino acids. Trimming left V 0 bases short and J 4 bases short, with 11 bases between. The DNA for the CDR3 is TGTGCCAGCAGCTTGGGGGGGTACCCTTACAATGAGCAGTTCTTC. Residues: CASSLGGYPYNEQFF.